The T cell receptor beta chain described here comes from a study of blood T cell dynamics during melanoma immunotherapy. Measured with immunoSEQ multiplex PCR; TCRdb has only the in-frame clones, and not every one. The sample holds roughly 15,000 clones, 85% seen once. General study findings and limits: PBMC repertoires of eventual disease-control patients split at W3 into clonality or diversity gains.

Time point specified: pre-treatment baseline. Trimming took off 0 bases at V and 1 base at J, with 9 bases between the two ends. CDR3 length: 14 residues. The V gene's germline CDR1 is SQVTM and CDR2 ANQGSEA. This clone was detected only a few times. What it binds is unknown. The specimen comprised blood, sampled from a patient treated with checkpoint blockade. The TCR was taken from a human donor with melanoma. V is TRBV29-1 and J is TRBJ1-1; D is unresolved. This chain's CDR3 is CSVEDKLSNTEAFF. For the CDR3, the DNA is TGCAGCGTTGAAGATAAGTTGTCGAACACTGAAGCTTTCTTT.